One sample yielded the 14 T cell receptor beta chains listed below, sequenced in a study of cytotoxic CD8 clonotypes in ibrutinib-treated CLL. The table came from immunoSEQ multiplex PCR; TCRdb's copy has only in-frame clones and leaves some out. This table has approximately 48,000 clones, around 53% appearing once. The input for sequencing was PBMCs, taken after 12 months of ibrutinib treatment. All receptors derive from a human donor with chronic lymphocytic leukemia.

In this sample, this clone turned up once. The chain joins TRBV4-1 to TRBJ2-3, with D possibly TRBD2 on 6 matching bases. The germline V gene encodes CDR1 MGHRA and CDR2 YSYEKL. The CDR3 is 16 amino acids. Trimming took off 1 base at V and 2 bases at J, with 13 bases between the two ends. As DNA, the CDR3 is TGCGCCAGCAGCCAAGGCTGGCGGGGACCCACAGATACGCAGTATTTT. Its translation is CASSQGWRGPTDTQYF.

This clone came up a few times. The CDR3 is CASSVQPTGYGYTF. DNA of the CDR3: TGCGCCAGCAGTGTGCAACCTACCGGCTATGGCTACACCTTC. The rearrangement uses TRBV5-1 and TRBJ1-2; D is undetermined. The CDR3 runs 14 residues. Per germline, CDR1 SGHRS and CDR2 YFSETQ. Trimming removed 5 bases at V and 4 bases at J, with 15 bases between.

V usage is TRBV14 and J usage is TRBJ2-4; 10 positions agree with TRBD1. CDR1 is SGHDN and CDR2 is FVKESK in the germline V gene. V gave up 3 bases and J gave up 0 bases; unmatched junction bases: 8. The CDR3 has 18 residues. In DNA, the CDR3 is TGTGCCAGCAGCCACTATCCCTGGGACAGGGGAGCCAAAAACATTCAGTACTTC. It is translated as CASSHYPWDRGAKNIQYF. The variable domain in full, completed from reference TRBV14 and TRBJ2-4, reads EAGVTQFPSHSVIEKGQTVTLRCDPISGHDNLYWYRRVMGKEIKFLLHFVKESKQDESGMPNNRFLAERTGGTYSTLKVQPAELEDSGVYFCASSHYPWDRGAKNIQYFGAGTRLSVL.

V gene TRBV7-6 combines with J gene TRBJ2-1; 7 nucleotides line up with TRBD2. The CDR3 is 16 residues long. The junction had 12 bases not matched to a gene; V was cut back by 3 bases and J by 7 bases. The germline V gene has CDR1 SGHVS and CDR2 FNYEAQ. The CDR3 loop is CASSFGAGVISNEQFF. The CDR3 nucleotides read TGTGCCAGCAGCTTCGGGGCGGGAGTAATCTCGAATGAGCAGTTCTTC.

V and J are TRBV7-9 and TRBJ1-2; TRBD1 aligns across 9 bases. Germline V gene data show CDR1 as SEHNR and CDR2 as FQNEAQ (reference sequence). Trimming took 11 bases from V and 8 from J; bases not matched to a gene: 9. CDR3 length: 12 residues. The chain's CDR3 is CAGTGKLMGYTF. CDR3 in DNA: TGTGCCGGGACAGGGAAACTCATGGGCTACACCTTC.

Note on this clone: Sequence at one end of the junction differs from germline and may be a read error. The J gene is TRBJ2-1, the V gene TRBV7-8; TRBD2 aligns across 8 bases. CDR3 length: 16 amino acids. Germline CDR1 reads SGHVS; CDR2 reads FQNEAQ. CDR3 loop: CASSLVLAGSYSEQFF. CDR3 sequence (DNA): TGTGCCAGCAGCTTAGTATTAGCGGGATCCTACAGTGAGCAGTTCTTC.

This chain connects TRBV7-6 to TRBJ2-1; 10 bases are shared with TRBD2. Germline trimming cut 6 bases from V and 7 bases from J; bases unmatched to any gene: 6. Germline V CDR1 and CDR2: SGHVS, FNYEAQ. The CDR3 has 14 residues. In DNA form, the CDR3 reads TGTGCCAGCAGACCTGGACTAGCGGAGAATGAGCAGTTCTTC. The encoded protein is CASRPGLAENEQFF.

The rearrangement uses TRBV21-1 and TRBJ1-5; TRBD1, the table's D call, lacks a check against the DNA. TRBV21-1 is designated a pseudogene. CDR3 size: 17 residues. The CDR3 sequence is CASSSTGHSYSNQPQHF. In nucleotides, the CDR3 is TGTGCCAGCAGCTCGACGGGACACTCCTATAGCAATCAGCCCCAGCATTTT.

This chain connects TRBV5-4 to TRBJ2-3; TRBD2 aligns across 9 bases. CDR1 and CDR2 from the germline V gene are SGHNT and YYREEE (reference sequence). This CDR3 spans 18 amino acids. Trimming took 0 bases from V and 6 from J; bases not matched to a gene: 14. In DNA form, the CDR3 reads TGTGCCAGCAGCTTGGCCTCCTTAGCGGGAGCGGCTCTTGATACGCAGTATTTT. Encoded protein: CASSLASLAGAALDTQYF.

The V call is TRBV28, the J call TRBJ2-7; TRBD2 matches 10 bases. CDR3 size: 17 residues. Germline-derived CDR1 and CDR2 are MDHEN and SYDVKM. J was trimmed by 2 bases and V by 2 bases; bases with no gene match: 9. This CDR3 reads CASSLGTSGVDPYEQYF. CDR3 DNA sequence: TGTGCCAGCAGTTTAGGTACTAGCGGGGTCGATCCCTACGAGCAGTACTTC.

V usage is TRBV11-3 and J usage is TRBJ2-7; D gene ambiguous. Germline values: CDR1 SGHNT, CDR2 YENEEA. This CDR3 has 12 residues. The V and J ends lost 3 bases and 6 bases respectively, with 9 bases between them. Here the CDR3 DNA reads TGTGCCAGCAGCTTGAGGCAGACCGAGCAGTACTTC. Encoded protein: CASSLRQTEQYF.

This clone was recorded once. The V gene is TRBV18, the J gene TRBJ1-5, with D tentatively TRBD1 (5 bases). CDR1 and CDR2 from the germline V gene are KGHSH and LQKENI. V lost 5 bases, J lost 4 bases, and 9 bases lay in between. The CDR3 extends over 13 amino acids. CDR3 region: CASSGDGNQPQHF. CDR3 DNA sequence: TGTGCCAGCTCAGGGGACGGAAATCAGCCCCAGCATTTT. The whole variable domain, filled in from reference TRBV18 and TRBJ1-5, reads NAGVMQNPRHLVRRRGQEARLRCSPMKGHSHVYWYRQLPEEGLKFMVYLQKENIIDESGMPKERFSAEFPKEGPSILRIQQVVRGDSAAYFCASSGDGNQPQHFGDGTRLSIL.

The CDR3 nucleotides are TGTGCCAGCAGAGACGGACTGTCCTACGAGCAGTACTTC. The encoded protein is CASRDGLSYEQYF. The rearrangement uses TRBV28 and TRBJ2-7, with a weak D call TRBD2 (5 bases). Trimming removed 6 bases at V and 1 base at J, with 10 bases between. The V gene's germline CDR1 is MDHEN and CDR2 SYDVKM. The CDR3 consists of 13 residues.

The V call is TRBV6-6, the J call TRBJ2-1; perhaps TRBD2 as D (5 bases). CDR3 length: 16 amino acids. Germline CDR1 reads MNHNY; CDR2 reads SVGAGI (reference sequence). The V end was cut by 3 bases, the J end by 0 bases, with 12 bases between. CDR3 bases: TGTGCCAGCAGTTATCGGGGAAAGGGCTCCTACAATGAGCAGTTCTTC. Amino acids: CASSYRGKGSYNEQFF.